Given below is one TCR beta chain in context. Antigen unknown. The CDR3 totals 14 residues. Germline V CDR1 and CDR2: LNHDA, SQIVND (reference sequence). After removal of 5 bases from V and 6 bases from J, the junction contained 9 bases not matched to a gene. This record belongs to a study of T cell repertoires in cytomegalovirus infection. Study information: HLA-B-restricted CMV epitopes that are well studied, plus recently identified HLA-C-restricted ones, were used by the study. It can be stated that public TCR beta signatures indicated CMV infection as well as a matching HLA type.

From the reads, TCRdb called clonotypes with MiXCR, one entry per CDR3 protein. The table includes some 500,000 distinct CDR3 sequences, 40% detected once. General study points: People with CMV and the relevant HLA were identified by cumulative public TCR beta family frequency. Clonotype analysis showed dominance of the ex vivo response by HLA-C-restricted CMV-specific TCR beta clonotypes.

The chain carries TRBV19 and TRBJ2-7; 8 nucleotides match TRBD1. The source of this sequence is a human donor in good health (CMV status not recorded). Some clones in this sample may be carry-over from other donors' samples. The sample here was cultured PBMCs, taken from culture after CMV antigen stimulation. In DNA form, the CDR3 reads TGTGCCAGTAGTCCAGGGGGCGGCTTCTCCGAGCAGTACTTC. Translated: CASSPGGGFSEQYF. The full variable domain, with the rest looked up from reference TRBV19 and TRBJ2-7, is DGGITQSPKYLFRKEGQNVTLSCEQNLNHDAMYWYRQDPGQGLRLIYYSQIVNDFQKGDIAEGYSVSREKKESFPLTVTSAQKNPTAFYLCASSPGGGFSEQYFGPGTRLTVT.